Reported below is one T cell receptor beta chain. The antigen remains undetermined. V lost 3 bases and J lost 4; bases outside the gene matches: 4. Germline V gene data show CDR1 as SQVTM and CDR2 as ANQGSEA. The CDR3 spans 14 residues. The data are from a study of cytomegalovirus exposure and HLA in healthy donors. Overall study findings and caveats: An Asian-associated ancestry cluster reportedly showed fewer N-insertions than the roughly 600-donor mean in a later analysis. The classifier was said to identify cytomegalovirus status with high specificity and sensitivity. Despite most TCR sequences being rare, some public TCRs occurred in many donors.

With 60 Vbeta and 13 Jbeta primers, the PCR was carried out. Libraries were prepared by immunoSEQ multiplex PCR; TCRdb keeps only in-frame clonotypes and omits some of them. Seen here are under 200,000 clones, around 84% observed once, and the top ten hold 5% to 7%. The sample was PBMCs. The TCR comes from a man in his forties or fifties in good health and CMV-seropositive. This chain joins TRBV29-1 and TRBJ1-1; 11 nucleotides align to TRBD1. The CDR3 loop is CSVDRTGGGTEAFF. Here the CDR3 DNA reads TGCAGCGTTGACAGGACAGGGGGCGGCACTGAAGCTTTCTTT.